A selection of T cell receptor beta chains follows, all from one sample in a study of regulatory T cells in long-lasting Graves disease. One entry per CDR3 protein results from TCRdb running MiXCR on the multiplex PCR reads. The table lists some 330,000 distinct CDR3 sequences, more than 20% of them singletons. The source was peripheral blood mononuclear cells (PBMCs), collected when the disease was refractory, from a patient treated with antithyroid drugs. The receptors were gathered from a woman between 35 and 50 years old with Graves disease. Both conserved end residues are trimmed from each CDR3. Fields, in order: J gene, V gene, CDR3 protein.

TRBJ2-7 TRBV7-6 ASGHRERPYEQY
TRBJ2-3 TRBV2 ASRPLAGEVDTQY
TRBJ1-4 TRBV5-1 ASRPGTPDEKLF
TRBJ2-4 TRBV7-3 ASSPYGGSKNIQY
TRBJ2-1 TRBV2 ASMRAGGIFNEQF
TRBJ1-1 TRBV7-9 ASSWINYRDRNTEAF
TRBJ2-7 TRBV10-1 ASSVLAGQEQY
TRBJ1-6 TRBV4-2 ASSQPPLGSGSPLH
TRBJ2-7 TRBV5-1 ASSKGQGLYEQY
TRBJ2-7 TRBV20-1 SARRRHRGRLENEQY
TRBJ2-4 TRBV7-9 ASSLESSVGDIQY
TRBJ2-7 TRBV7-9 ASSAGLAGKQY
TRBJ1-5 TRBV28 ASSEVQVINQPQH
TRBJ2-1 TRBV20-1 SARLMPYNEQF
TRBJ2-7 TRBV3-1 ASSQGPSLYEQY
TRBJ2-7 TRBV28 ASSLLSEQY
TRBJ1-1 TRBV7-2 ASSLWGATTEAF
TRBJ2-5 TRBV18 ASSPSEEETQY
TRBJ2-5 TRBV19 ATDGTEETQY
TRBJ1-5 TRBV20-1 SATHTDSNQPQH
TRBJ2-7 TRBV28 ASGGGFEYEQY
TRBJ1-3 TRBV20-1 SARLERVKGNTIY
TRBJ1-6 TRBV20-1 SASRGGSSPLH
TRBJ2-7 TRBV20-1 SATGTVQSYEQY